This entry describes one T cell receptor beta chain. Antigen specificity is unknown. This record comes from a study of T cells in tumors after PD-1 blockade. Broader study findings: Approximately 43% of tumor TCR clonotypes were also found in blood. Only pre- versus post-treatment comparisons showed clonal replacement.

TCRdb's table, derived via immunoSEQ multiplex PCR, lists solely in-frame clones and lacks some. The data contain around 12,000 clones, approximately 63% of them seen just once; the ten biggest clones take up around 17%. The CDR3 covers 16 residues. Germline trimming cut 2 bases from V and 7 bases from J; bases unmatched to any gene: 9. CDR1 SGHVS and CDR2 FQNEAQ come from the germline V gene. J is TRBJ2-1 and V is TRBV7-8; TRBD2 aligns across 9 bases. The origin of this receptor is a human donor with basal cell carcinoma. This specimen consisted of tumor tissue, obtained before anti-PD-1 treatment. The CDR3 bases are TGTGCCAGCAGCTTATTGGCGGGAGGGCCCTCAAATGAGCAGTTCTTC. This encodes CASSLLAGGPSNEQFF.